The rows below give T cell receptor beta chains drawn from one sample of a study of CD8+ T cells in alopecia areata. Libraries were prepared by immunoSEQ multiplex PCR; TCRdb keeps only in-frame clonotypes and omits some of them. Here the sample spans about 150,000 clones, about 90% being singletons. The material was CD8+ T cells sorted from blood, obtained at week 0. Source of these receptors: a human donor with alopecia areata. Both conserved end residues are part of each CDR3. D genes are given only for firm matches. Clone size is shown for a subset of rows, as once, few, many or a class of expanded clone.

CASSLTGSSYNEQFF,TGTGCCAGCAGCTTAACTGGATCCTCCTACAATGAGCAGTTCTTC,.,TRBJ2-1,.,TRBV11-2
CASSDFGLSSYNEQFF,TGTGCCAGCAGTGACTTCGGGTTGAGCTCCTACAATGAGCAGTTCTTC,.,TRBJ2-1,.,TRBV6-1
CASSNRDRGPGELFF,TGTGCCAGCAGCAACCGGGACAGGGGGCCCGGGGAGCTGTTTTTT,.,TRBJ2-2,TRBD1,TRBV13
CASSLLRGAGSDTQYF,TGTGCCAGCAGTTTACTGCGGGGGGCCGGCTCAGATACGCAGTATTTT,.,TRBJ2-3,TRBD2,TRBV27
CAISERGGGDTQYF,TGTGCCATCAGTGAACGTGGAGGGGGGGATACGCAGTATTTT,.,TRBJ2-3,.,TRBV10-3
CASSDGDRGTDTQYF,TGCGCCAGCAGTGACGGGGACAGGGGTACAGATACGCAGTATTTT,.,TRBJ2-3,TRBD1,TRBV10-1
CSVHLGQSHGYTF,TGCAGCGTCCACCTAGGACAGTCCCATGGCTACACCTTC,.,TRBJ1-2,.,TRBV29-1
CASSLSGGNTGELFF,TGTGCCAGCAGTTTAAGTGGGGGGAACACCGGGGAGCTGTTTTTT,.,TRBJ2-2,.,TRBV27
CASSLRGFVIAGDTDTQYF,TGTGCCAGCAGTTTGAGGGGGTTCGTCATAGCGGGGGACACAGATACGCAGTATTTT,.,TRBJ2-3,TRBD2,TRBV27
CASSAGGGLGQPQHF,TGTGCCAGCAGCGCGGGGGGCGGTCTCGGTCAGCCCCAGCATTTT,.,TRBJ1-5,.,TRBV9
CASSLVLAGPYEQYF,TGCGCCAGCAGCTTGGTGTTAGCGGGTCCCTACGAGCAGTACTTC,.,TRBJ2-7,TRBD2,TRBV5-1
CASSYASRLGEQYF,TGTGCCAGCAGTTACGCTAGCCGTCTGGGCGAGCAGTACTTC,.,TRBJ2-7,.,TRBV6-5
CASSAGLATDTQYF,TGTGCCAGCAGCGCCGGACTAGCAACAGATACGCAGTATTTT,.,TRBJ2-3,TRBD2,TRBV7-8
CSVGEGSSGLTYEQYF,TGCAGCGTTGGGGAGGGGTCCAGCGGGCTTACCTACGAGCAGTACTTC,few,TRBJ2-7,TRBD2,TRBV29-1
CASSLNAAYEQYF,TGTGCCAGCAGCTTAAACGCCGCCTACGAGCAGTACTTC,.,TRBJ2-7,.,TRBV7-2
CASSIYLHNEQFF,TGCGCCAGCAGTATTTACCTTCACAATGAGCAGTTCTTC,.,TRBJ2-1,.,TRBV5-1
CASSPGGGEAEAFF,TGCGCCAGCAGCCCCGGCGGGGGGGAAGCCGAAGCTTTCTTT,.,TRBJ1-1,.,TRBV5-1
CSVEGGTGVNEQYF,TGCAGCGTTGAAGGAGGGACAGGGGTAAACGAGCAGTACTTC,.,TRBJ2-7,TRBD1,TRBV29-1
CASSFERQTYNEQFF,TGTGCCAGCAGCTTCGAGAGACAAACCTACAATGAGCAGTTCTTC,.,TRBJ2-1,.,TRBV14
CASSWGFRAHTQYF,TGCGCCAGCAGCTGGGGCTTTCGGGCGCATACGCAGTATTTT,.,TRBJ2-3,.,TRBV5-1
CASSSTGTSSYEQYF,TGTGCCAGCAGTTCAACCGGGACCAGCTCCTACGAGCAGTACTTC,.,TRBJ2-7,.,TRBV27
CASSDSGNTQYF,TGTGCCAGCAGTGACTCTGGGAATACGCAGTATTTT,.,TRBJ2-3,.,TRBV6-4
CASSKEAQGDLGAFF,TGTGCCAGCAGCAAAGAAGCTCAGGGGGATCTTGGGGCTTTCTTT,once,TRBJ1-1,.,TRBV21-1
CASSLADGGTYHYYGYTF,TGTGCCAGCAGCTTAGCGGATGGTGGAACGTACCATTACTATGGCTACACCTTC,once,TRBJ1-2,.,TRBV7-9
CASSSLWTGGYGYTF,TGTGCCAGCAGTTCTCTCTGGACAGGGGGCTATGGCTACACCTTC,.,TRBJ1-2,TRBD1,TRBV27
CAISQAANYGYTF,TGTGCCATCAGCCAGGCGGCTAACTATGGCTACACCTTC,.,TRBJ1-2,.,TRBV10-3
CASSLTDRGVDEQYF,TGTGCCAGCAGCTTAACGGACAGGGGTGTCGACGAGCAGTACTTC,.,TRBJ2-7,TRBD1,TRBV7-3
CASSLLSFGELFF,TGTGCCAGCAGCCTTCTTAGCTTCGGGGAGCTGTTTTTT,.,TRBJ2-2,.,TRBV7-6
CAWSVGGGSTDTQYF,TGTGCCTGGAGTGTAGGTGGGGGTAGCACAGATACGCAGTATTTT,.,TRBJ2-3,.,TRBV30
CASSLLADYEQYF,TGCGCCAGCAGCCTCCTTGCGGACTACGAGCAGTACTTC,.,TRBJ2-7,.,TRBV4-1
CASSFPLAGGPDTQYF,TGTGCCAGCAGTTTCCCACTAGCGGGAGGGCCCGATACGCAGTATTTT,.,TRBJ2-3,TRBD2,TRBV27
CASSSVVGDLDNTF,TGTGCCAGCAGTTCCGTGGTTGGGGACCTGGACAACACCTTC,once,TRBJ1-2,.,TRBV27
CASSLQTGTGFAYSYEQYF,TGTGCCAGCAGCTTGCAGACCGGGACAGGGTTCGCTTACTCCTACGAGCAGTACTTC,.,TRBJ2-7,TRBD1,TRBV13
CASGPGGNYEQYF,TGTGCCAGCGGACCAGGGGGCAATTACGAGCAGTACTTC,.,TRBJ2-7,TRBD1,TRBV2
CASSHWGENEQYF,TGCGCCAGCAGCCACTGGGGGGAAAACGAGCAGTACTTC,.,TRBJ2-7,.,TRBV4-1
CASSQDPGGQAINQPQHF,TGCGCCAGCAGCCAAGATCCTGGTGGACAGGCGATAAATCAGCCCCAGCATTTT,.,TRBJ1-5,TRBD1,TRBV4-1
CASTPSGGVADTQYF,TGCGCCAGCACCCCTAGCGGGGGCGTCGCAGATACGCAGTATTTT,.,TRBJ2-3,TRBD2,TRBV10-2
CSVVSDRTNEQFF,TGCAGCGTTGTCAGTGACAGAACCAATGAGCAGTTCTTC,.,TRBJ2-1,.,TRBV29-1
CSVGEFDQPQHF,TGCAGCGTTGGGGAATTTGATCAGCCCCAGCATTTT,.,TRBJ1-5,.,TRBV29-1
CASSLVGDEQFF,TGCGCCAGCAGCTTGGTGGGTGATGAGCAGTTCTTC,.,TRBJ2-1,.,TRBV5-1
CASRMGEAGELFF,TGTGCCAGCAGGATGGGGGAAGCCGGGGAGCTGTTTTTT,.,TRBJ2-2,.,TRBV9
CASSQPADGYGYTF,TGTGCCAGCAGTCAACCGGCTGATGGGTATGGCTACACCTTC,few,TRBJ1-2,.,TRBV13
CASSQEEHPQETQYF,TGCGCCAGCAGCCAAGAAGAACACCCCCAAGAGACCCAGTACTTC,few,TRBJ2-5,.,TRBV4-1
CASSPEVYNEQFF,TGTGCCAGCAGTCCGGAGGTATACAATGAGCAGTTCTTC,.,TRBJ2-1,.,TRBV11-2
CASGIPLSYEQYF,TGTGCCAGCGGGATTCCGCTTTCCTACGAGCAGTACTTC,.,TRBJ2-7,.,TRBV7-2
CASSSSEGGGAYNEQFF,TGTGCCAGCAGCTCCTCCGAGGGCGGGGGGGCCTACAATGAGCAGTTCTTC,.,TRBJ2-1,TRBD2,TRBV7-8
CASSPPGGSNQPQHF,TGTGCCAGCAGCCCACCGGGCGGTAGCAATCAGCCCCAGCATTTT,.,TRBJ1-5,.,TRBV7-9
CASSPWTSGDEQYF,TGTGCCAGCAGCCCATGGACTAGCGGGGACGAGCAGTACTTC,.,TRBJ2-7,TRBD2,TRBV7-8
CSVEGKYGTYEQYF,TGCAGCGTTGAAGGGAAATACGGTACCTACGAGCAGTACTTC,.,TRBJ2-7,.,TRBV29-1